These 18 T cell receptor beta chains originate from one sample sequenced in a study of T cells in Graves' hyperthyroidism and ophthalmopathy. Amplification of TCR beta CDR3 regions was performed using RNA transcripts as template. An initial round of RT-PCR targeting the TCR CDR3 relied on the HTBI primer set. MiXCR, applied by TCRdb to the multiplex PCR reads, yields one record per CDR3 protein. This table has fewer than 600,000 distinct CDR3 sequences, 14% appearing once. Sequences were obtained from blood. These receptors came from a middle-aged woman with Graves' hyperthyroidism.

The V and J genes are TRBV19 and TRBJ2-1; possibly TRBD2 for D (5 bases). The CDR3 consists of 15 residues. V gave up 2 bases and J gave up 6 bases, with 14 bases separating them. Germline CDR1 reads LNHDA; CDR2 reads SQIVND (reference sequence). The chain's CDR3 is CASSIMTQGGNEQFF. CDR3 nucleotides: TGTGCCAGTAGTATAATGACCCAAGGAGGCAATGAGCAGTTCTTC.

This clonotype appeared many times. The chain couples TRBV7-3 to TRBJ2-7, with TRBD1 matching 7 bases. This CDR3 has 14 amino acids. The germline V gene encodes CDR1 SGHTA and CDR2 FQGTGA. Trimming cost V 5 bases and J 4 bases; bases outside gene matches: 8. Here the CDR3 reads CASSNRQGGYEQYF. In nucleotides, the CDR3 is TGTGCCAGCAGCAACCGACAGGGCGGGTACGAGCAGTACTTC.

This clonotype appeared many times. This rearrangement joins TRBV5-1 to TRBJ2-7, with 10 bases matching TRBD2. The CDR3 extends over 15 amino acids. CDR1 SGHRS and CDR2 YFSETQ come from the germline V gene. The ends lost 3 bases at V and 0 bases at J; junction bases unmatched: 3. The DNA for the CDR3 is TGCGCCAGCAGCTCCACTAGCGGGAACTCCTACGAGCAGTACTTC. The encoded protein is CASSSTSGNSYEQYF.

V and J are TRBV7-9 and TRBJ2-1; no definite D call. The V end lost 3 bases, the J end lost 5 bases, and 11 bases lay between the germline ends. This CDR3 is built from 14 residues. Germline lookup yields CDR1 SEHNR and CDR2 FQNEAQ (reference sequence). The DNA of the CDR3 is TGTGCCAGCAGCTTGGAAGCAATCAACAATGAGCAGTTCTTC. Protein: CASSLEAINNEQFF.

Many counts were recorded for this clonotype. The V and J genes are TRBV29-1 and TRBJ2-1; D is ambiguous. V was cut by 4 bases and J by 1 base, with 14 bases left in between. The CDR3 spans 15 residues. CDR1 and CDR2 from the germline V gene are SQVTM and ANQGSEA. CDR3 nucleotides: TGCAGCGTTGGGCGGCAGGTAGGATCCTACAATGAGCAGTTCTTC. Translated: CSVGRQVGSYNEQFF.

CDR3 bases: TGTGCCAGCCGGCGGGGAACCTACGAGCAGTACTTC. Its translation: CASRRGTYEQYF. The V and J genes are TRBV7-9 and TRBJ2-7, with D perhaps TRBD2 (6 bases). CDR1 is SEHNR and CDR2 is FQNEAQ in the germline V gene (reference sequence). The CDR3 sequence is 12 residues long. The V end was cut by 8 bases, the J end by 2 bases, with 10 bases between.

This clonotype was counted many times. The chain has TRBV20-1 and TRBJ2-2, with D uncertain. CDR1 and CDR2 from the germline V gene are DFQATT and SNEGSKA (reference sequence). The length of the CDR3 is 13 residues. V lost 2 bases to trimming and J lost 3 bases, with 7 bases between them. The CDR3 region is CSARTLDTGELFF. The DNA of the CDR3 is TGCAGTGCTAGAACGTTAGACACCGGGGAGCTGTTTTTT.

A few counts support this clonotype. A much larger clone lies one base from this, so it may be a read error. V gene TRBV13 combines with J gene TRBJ2-3; TRBD2 matches at 7 bases. V dropped 1 base and J dropped 0; count of bases not matched to a gene: 4. CDR3 length: 16 amino acids. Germline-derived CDR1 and CDR2 are PRHDT and FYEKMQ (reference sequence). As DNA, the CDR3 is TGTGCCAGCAGCTTAGTGAGTAGCGGGAGCACAGATACGCAGTATTTT. Protein: CASSLVSSGSTDTQYF.

This clonotype showed up many times. V is TRBV5-1 and J is TRBJ2-2; 11 bases fit TRBD2. Germline CDR1 and CDR2: SGHRS and YFSETQ. The length of the CDR3 is 20 residues. The V gene end was trimmed by 0 bases and the J gene end by 6 bases; junction bases not matched to a gene: 16. The CDR3 reads CASSLGQTSGSVDLAGELFF. As DNA, the CDR3 is TGCGCCAGCAGCTTGGGACAAACTAGCGGGAGTGTTGATTTGGCCGGGGAGCTGTTTTTT. The variable domain in full, with the rest retrieved from reference TRBV5-1 and TRBJ2-2, is KAGVTQTPRYLIKTRGQQVTLSCSPISGHRSVSWYQQTPGQGLQFLFEYFSETQRNKGNFPGRFSGRQFSNSRSEMNVSTLELGDSALYLCASSLGQTSGSVDLAGELFFGEGSRLTVL.

This clonotype was observed many times. The rearrangement joins TRBV6-5 to TRBJ2-1; 9 bases line up with TRBD2. The ends lost 2 bases at V and 9 bases at J; junction bases unmatched: 14. Germline-derived CDR1 and CDR2 are MNHEY and SVGAGI. The CDR3 runs to 17 residues. The CDR3 region is CASSYGDSGSLFAEQFF. CDR3 coding DNA: TGTGCCAGCAGTTACGGCGATAGCGGGAGCTTGTTCGCTGAGCAGTTCTTC.

In this sample, this clonotype turned up many times. The chain carries TRBV27 and TRBJ2-1, with D perhaps assigned TRBD1 or TRBD2 (6 bases each). Trimming left V 3 bases short and J 0 bases short, with 18 bases between. Germline CDR1 is MNHEY and CDR2 is SMNVEV (reference sequence). The CDR3 is 18 amino acids. CDR3 nucleotides: TGTGCCAGCAGTTTCAGCCAGGGGAGGACTATCTCCTACAATGAGCAGTTCTTC. Translation: CASSFSQGRTISYNEQFF.

This clonotype was seen ten or more times. The chain employs TRBV2 and TRBJ2-5; TRBD2 matches at 7 bases. V was clipped by 1 base and J by 5 bases; unmatched bases: 7. This CDR3 comprises 15 residues. Germline values: CDR1 SNHLY, CDR2 FYNNEI. This CDR3 reads CASSEELARSETQYF. Here the CDR3 DNA reads TGTGCCAGCAGTGAAGAACTAGCGAGAAGTGAGACCCAGTACTTC.

V is TRBV20-1 and J is TRBJ2-3; 7 nucleotides match TRBD2. CDR3 length: 16 residues. The trim removed 0 bases at V and 4 bases at J, leaving 10 bases unmatched. Germline lookup yields CDR1 DFQATT and CDR2 SNEGSKA (reference sequence). DNA of the CDR3: TGCAGTGCTAGAGACGGGGGGTTATGGCAAGCAGATACGCAGTATTTT. The encoded protein is CSARDGGLWQADTQYF.

This clonotype has just a few counts. The J gene is TRBJ2-1, the V gene TRBV9; 8 bases map to TRBD2. V gave up 3 bases and J gave up 10 bases; unmatched junction bases: 3. This CDR3 comprises 12 residues. Germline V gene sequence: CDR1 SGDLS, CDR2 YYNGEE. CDR3 nucleotides: TGTGCCAGCAGCGGTAGCGGGAAAGAGCAGTTCTTC. It encodes CASSGSGKEQFF.

CDR3 coding DNA: TGCGCCAGCAGCCAGGGTCTGTTGATGGCGAGCGGGGGTTCCTACGAGCAGTACTTC. Protein product: CASSQGLLMASGGSYEQYF. The chain couples TRBV4-3 to TRBJ2-7; the match to TRBD2 covers 8 bases. CDR1 is LGHNA and CDR2 is YSLEER in the germline V gene. With 3 bases clipped from V and 1 base from J, the junction kept 17 bases outside the gene matches. The CDR3 consists of 19 residues.

This clonotype was picked up many times. This chain connects TRBV7-2 to TRBJ2-1; TRBD2 matches at 9 bases. The CDR3 contains 16 residues. J was trimmed by 4 bases and V by 1 base; bases with no gene match: 5. Germline V gene sequence: CDR1 SGHTA, CDR2 FQGNSA. This CDR3 reads CASSLGGTSLYNEQFF. DNA of the CDR3: TGTGCCAGCAGCTTAGGGGGGACTAGCCTGTACAATGAGCAGTTCTTC.

In this sample, this clonotype turned up a few times. The J gene is TRBJ1-5, the V gene TRBV28; D remains ambiguous. CDR3 size: 12 residues. V lost 8 bases and J lost 6, with 11 bases in between. Germline V gene sequence: CDR1 MDHEN, CDR2 SYDVKM. CDR3 DNA: TGTGCCAGCGGAGAGGGAAGTCAGCCCCAGCATTTT. This codes for CASGEGSQPQHF.

This clonotype was recorded many times. The CDR3 region is CASSESGQGSAGELFF. The CDR3 DNA reads as TGCGCCAGCAGTGAGTCGGGACAGGGTAGTGCCGGGGAGCTGTTTTTT. The J gene is TRBJ2-2, the V gene TRBV10-2; 9 bases agree with TRBD1. CDR1 and CDR2 (germline): WSHSY, SAAADI. The CDR3 loop spans 16 amino acids. Unmatched junction bases numbered 5, after V lost 0 bases and J lost 6 bases.